The rows below give T cell receptor beta chains drawn from one sample of a study of chemoradiotherapy in HPV16-positive cancers. Using immunoSEQ multiplex PCR, the repertoire was profiled, and TCRdb retains in-frame clones only, with some absent. The table lists tens of thousands of clones, 84% of them singletons, with 5% to 6.5% in the top ten. Sequencing was performed on blood, taken from a patient who underwent chemoradiotherapy. The receptors here all came from a human donor with HPV-associated anogenital cancer. Both conserved end residues are part of each CDR3. D genes are given only for firm matches. Clone size is not always given. Where it is, it says once, few, many or a class for expanded clones.

CDR3 DNA	CDR3 protein	clone size	V gene	D gene	J gene
TGTGCCAGTCGTACAGGGGTGGGGGCACCCCTCCACTTT	CASRTGVGAPLHF	-	TRBV14	TRBD1	TRBJ1-6
TGTGCCAGCAGCTTAGAAACCGGGGAGCTGTTTTTT	CASSLETGELFF	once	TRBV7-9	-	TRBJ2-2
TGTGCCAGCAGCTTCGGACGGACTGAAGCTTTCTTT	CASSFGRTEAFF	once	TRBV27	-	TRBJ1-1
TGTGCCAGCAGCTTGAGGTCCGGGACCGTTAATTCACCCCTCCACTTT	CASSLRSGTVNSPLHF	-	TRBV5-6	-	TRBJ1-6
TGTGCCAGCAGTCGGGACAGGGTCAACACCGGGGAGCTGTTTTTT	CASSRDRVNTGELFF	few	TRBV7-2	TRBD1	TRBJ2-2
TGTGCCAGCAGCTTGGCGATTGGGGTCGGTCAGCCCCAGCATTTT	CASSLAIGVGQPQHF	-	TRBV5-6	-	TRBJ1-5
TGTGCCGTTGAGACAGTCTCTGGAAACACCATATATTTT	CAVETVSGNTIYF	-	TRBV19	-	TRBJ1-3
TGTGCCAGCAGCTCGGGCAGGGAACACGAGCAGTACTTC	CASSSGREHEQYF	few	TRBV9	-	TRBJ2-7
TGTGCCAGCACCCGTGGTACAGATACGCAGTATTTT	CASTRGTDTQYF	-	TRBV25-1	-	TRBJ2-3
TGTGCCAGCAGGTGGTCCTATGGCTACACCTTC	CASRWSYGYTF	-	TRBV2	-	TRBJ1-2
TGTGCCAGCAGCCTATTTGAATGGGGACAGGGGGCCAACACTGAAGCTTTCTTT	CASSLFEWGQGANTEAFF	-	TRBV11-2	TRBD1	TRBJ1-1
TGTGCCAGCAGCCCGATCACAGGGGGTAATACTGAAGCTTTCTTT	CASSPITGGNTEAFF	-	TRBV7-6	TRBD1	TRBJ1-1
TGTGCCAGCAGCCCCGGGACAGCGAACACTGAAGCTTTCTTT	CASSPGTANTEAFF	-	TRBV6-5	TRBD1	TRBJ1-1
TGTGCCAGCAGCTCAATTCCCCAGGCTAGCGGTATCACAGATACGCAGTATTTT	CASSSIPQASGITDTQYF	-	TRBV7-8	TRBD2	TRBJ2-3
TGTGCCAGCAGGCCGGGACTAGCAAACCTCTGGATCGAGACCCAGTACTTC	CASRPGLANLWIETQYF	-	TRBV27	TRBD2	TRBJ2-5
TGTGCCGGAACAGGGGAGGTTGACACTGAAGCTTTCTTT	CAGTGEVDTEAFF	-	TRBV2	TRBD1	TRBJ1-1
TGTGCCAGTAGAGACGGACAGGGCGGGCTTCAGCCCCAGCATTTT	CASRDGQGGLQPQHF	few	TRBV19	TRBD1	TRBJ1-5